A selection of T cell receptor beta chains follows, all from one sample in a study of neurological immune-mediated disorders. Using its own MiXCR run on the 5' RACE reads, TCRdb lists one record per CDR3 protein. The repertoire holds 70,000 to 95,000 distinct CDR3 sequences, with about 14% as singletons. Sequenced material: PBMCs. Every receptor here comes from a woman between 50 and 59 years old in good health. The CDR3 runs from the conserved cysteine through the conserved F or W.

j_call: TRBJ2-7
v_call: TRBV18
cdr3_aa: CASSTTQGSYEQYF

j_call: TRBJ1-2
v_call: TRBV7-9
cdr3_aa: CASSSWGANGYTF

j_call: TRBJ2-3
v_call: TRBV7-3
cdr3_aa: CASSLTGRGLDTQYF

j_call: TRBJ2-1
v_call: TRBV6-5
cdr3_aa: CASSYEGAGYNEQFF

j_call: TRBJ2-5
v_call: TRBV5-1
cdr3_aa: CASSYGQGETQYF

j_call: TRBJ2-3
v_call: TRBV29-1
cdr3_aa: CSVSPAGDTQYF

j_call: TRBJ2-7
v_call: TRBV28
cdr3_aa: CASSTTGVGTYEQYF

j_call: TRBJ2-2
v_call: TRBV5-5
cdr3_aa: CASRVDQAGELFF

j_call: TRBJ1-1
v_call: TRBV2
cdr3_aa: CAGRTGGKAEAFF

j_call: TRBJ2-5
v_call: TRBV5-1
cdr3_aa: CASFLAGVGETQYF

j_call: TRBJ1-1
v_call: TRBV28
cdr3_aa: CASSLWISTAFF

j_call: TRBJ1-2
v_call: TRBV27
cdr3_aa: CASSSDGQGAGTF

j_call: TRBJ2-7
v_call: TRBV12-3/TRBV12-4
cdr3_aa: CARLTGTLADEQYF

j_call: TRBJ2-1
v_call: TRBV2
cdr3_aa: CASSERVTYNEQFF

j_call: TRBJ1-6
v_call: TRBV4-1
cdr3_aa: CASSHPPRADNSPLHF

j_call: TRBJ2-2
v_call: TRBV6-1
cdr3_aa: CASRTEGGELFF

j_call: TRBJ1-1
v_call: TRBV3-1
cdr3_aa: CASSHPPGVPEAFF

j_call: TRBJ2-2
v_call: TRBV28
cdr3_aa: CASSKGGAGTGELFF

j_call: TRBJ2-3
v_call: TRBV5-1
cdr3_aa: CASSLARIRGGADTQYF

j_call: TRBJ1-5
v_call: TRBV6-1
cdr3_aa: CATQQGNQPQHF

j_call: TRBJ2-5
v_call: TRBV5-1
cdr3_aa: CASSYGTLQETQYF

j_call: TRBJ2-3
v_call: TRBV7-3
cdr3_aa: CASSLLDGRTDTQYF

j_call: TRBJ2-3
v_call: TRBV4-2
cdr3_aa: CASSLTGQTTDTQYF

j_call: TRBJ2-5
v_call: TRBV7-2
cdr3_aa: CASSFLVVNGETQYF

j_call: TRBJ1-4
v_call: TRBV5-1
cdr3_aa: CASSPNKLNEKLFF

j_call: TRBJ2-3
v_call: TRBV2
cdr3_aa: CASSRDSVGGDTQYF

j_call: TRBJ1-4
v_call: TRBV5-1
cdr3_aa: CASSGTLSNEKLFF

j_call: TRBJ2-1
v_call: TRBV28
cdr3_aa: CASSLLTTGNNEQFF